This is a list of T cell receptor beta chains from one sample in a study of blood T cell repertoires in COVID-19. Assay used: immunoSEQ multiplex PCR; TCRdb lists only in-frame clones, some missing. This table holds under 200,000 clones, 70% to 90% found once. The sample taken for sequencing was peripheral blood. These receptors were obtained from a man aged 45-65 years with active or convalescent COVID-19. Each CDR3 is given with its conserved first and last residue. The D gene is left open where the match is weak. Some rows mark clone size as missing; the rest say once, few, many or name a class of expanded clone.

TRBD1	TRBJ1-1	TRBV7-8	NA	CASSSRDRGRATEAFF	TGTGCCAGCAGCTCCAGAGACAGGGGGCGGGCCACTGAAGCTTTCTTT
NA	TRBJ1-4	TRBV2	NA	CAQYWSEKLFF	TGTGCCCAATACTGGTCCGAAAAACTGTTTTTT
TRBD2	TRBJ2-1	TRBV6-6	NA	CASSQGTSGAYNEQFF	TGTGCCAGCAGCCAAGGGACTAGCGGAGCCTACAATGAGCAGTTCTTC
NA	TRBJ2-7	TRBV2	few	CATKGFYEQYF	TGTGCCACCAAGGGGTTCTACGAGCAGTACTTC
TRBD2	TRBJ2-7	TRBV18	NA	CASSTASGGDYEQYF	TGTGCCAGCTCAACAGCTAGCGGAGGGGACTACGAGCAGTACTTC
NA	TRBJ1-4	TRBV7-2	NA	CASSPGVNEKLFF	TGTGCCAGCAGCCCCGGGGTTAATGAAAAACTGTTTTTT
NA	TRBJ2-1	TRBV5-4	NA	CASSSGGGTYNEQFF	TGTGCCAGCAGCTCTGGGGGCGGAACCTACAATGAGCAGTTCTTC
TRBD1	TRBJ2-7	TRBV19	few	CASSIGQGREQYF	TGTGCCAGTAGTATAGGACAGGGACGCGAGCAGTACTTC
TRBD1	TRBJ2-2	TRBV10-3	once	CAISLLAGQAPSGELFF	TGTGCCATCAGTCTGCTCGCGGGACAGGCCCCGTCCGGGGAGCTGTTTTTT
NA	TRBJ2-1	TRBV6-5	few	CASSPGQTPYNEQFF	TGTGCCAGCAGTCCCGGACAGACTCCCTACAATGAGCAGTTCTTC
TRBD2	TRBJ2-5	TRBV7-6	once	CASSLATSGWSLKETQYF	TGTGCCAGCAGCTTAGCGACTAGCGGGTGGTCCCTAAAAGAGACCCAGTACTTC
TRBD1	TRBJ1-2	TRBV29-1	once	CSVGQGDYGYTF	TGCAGCGTTGGACAGGGGGACTATGGCTACACCTTC
TRBD1	TRBJ2-7	TRBV9	NA	CASSAAGTGAHEQYF	TGTGCCAGCAGCGCCGCCGGGACAGGGGCCCACGAGCAGTACTTC
NA	TRBJ1-5	TRBV19	NA	CASSIVHSHYSNQPQHF	TGTGCCAGTAGTATAGTTCACAGCCATTATAGCAATCAGCCCCAGCATTTT
TRBD2	TRBJ2-5	TRBV5-4	NA	CASSLALAGVRETQYF	TGTGCCAGCAGCTTGGCTCTAGCGGGAGTAAGAGAGACCCAGTACTTC
NA	TRBJ1-5	TRBV27	NA	CASSSRGRNQPQHF	TGTGCCAGCAGTTCCCGCGGTCGCAATCAGCCCCAGCATTTT
NA	TRBJ1-5	TRBV12-2	NA	CASRPPGTGHRDVGGSQPQHF	TGTGCAAGTCGCCCCCCTGGGACGGGACACAGGGATGTGGGGGGGAGTCAGCCCCAGCATTTT
NA	TRBJ2-3	TRBV24-1	NA	CATSDFDTFGTDTQYF	TGTGCCACCAGTGATTTTGACACGTTCGGCACAGATACGCAGTATTTT
TRBD2	TRBJ2-1	TRBV11-3	NA	CASSLVVLAGGPHNEQFF	TGTGCCAGCAGCTTAGTAGTCCTAGCGGGAGGGCCCCACAATGAGCAGTTCTTC
TRBD1	TRBJ2-4	TRBV5-4	NA	CASSPRDRAPGNIQYF	TGTGCCAGCAGCCCCCGGGACAGGGCCCCCGGAAACATTCAGTACTTC
TRBD2	TRBJ2-1	TRBV7-6	NA	CASSLSPRLSGRWSYNEQFF	TGTGCCAGCAGCTTATCGCCCCGGTTGAGCGGGAGATGGTCCTACAATGAGCAGTTCTTC
NA	TRBJ2-5	TRBV15	NA	CATSRDSGKTQYF	TGTGCCACCAGCAGAGATTCGGGGAAGACCCAGTACTTC
NA	TRBJ1-1	TRBV5-1	NA	CASSQGSTEAFF	TGCGCCAGCAGCCAGGGTTCAACTGAAGCTTTCTTT
NA	TRBJ1-2	TRBV3-1/TRBV3-2	NA	CASSQEKRGYTF	TGTGCCAGCAGCCAAGAAAAGCGCGGCTACACCTTC
TRBD1	TRBJ2-7	TRBV6-5	NA	CASSYSRTGGEQYF	TGTGCCAGCAGTTACTCTCGGACAGGGGGGGAGCAGTACTTC
NA	TRBJ1-1	TRBV5-1	NA	CASSLAVGGSTEAFF	TGCGCCAGCAGCTTGGCCGTGGGGGGAAGCACTGAAGCTTTCTTT
NA	TRBJ1-6	TRBV7-9	NA	CASSLSGPKQGAGSPLHF	TGTGCCAGCAGCTTAAGTGGACCGAAACAGGGCGCGGGCTCACCCCTCCACTTT
TRBD1	TRBJ1-1	TRBV5-1	NA	CASSPGDRGWGTEAFF	TGCGCCAGCAGCCCAGGGGACAGGGGATGGGGCACTGAAGCTTTCTTT
NA	TRBJ2-7	TRBV6-5	few	CASSSPGSYEQYF	TGTGCCAGCAGTTCCCCCGGCTCCTACGAGCAGTACTTC
NA	TRBJ2-2	TRBV7-3	NA	CASSSLLGGAGELFF	TGTGCCAGCAGCTCCCTCTTAGGAGGGGCCGGGGAGCTGTTTTTT